The rows below give T cell receptor beta chains drawn from one sample of a study of T cell responses to AZD1222 COVID-19 vaccine. TCRdb's copy holds only in-frame clones and misses some; the assay was immunoSEQ multiplex PCR. The sample contains some 110,000 clones, more than 75% of which appear only once. The sample in question was peripheral blood, obtained 28 days after the second AZD1222 dose. These receptors were obtained from an adult who received the AZD1222 COVID-19 vaccine. Both conserved end residues are part of each CDR3. A D gene is named only where the DNA matches it firmly. Clone size is not always given. Where it is, it says once, few, many or a class for expanded clones.

>15|TRBJ1-5|NA|NA|TRBV7-2
TGTGCCAGCAGCGGCATTCCCCCTGGCAATCAGCCCCAGCATTTT
CASSGIPPGNQPQHF
>13|TRBJ1-2|once|NA|TRBV7-9
TGTGCCAGCAGCCCAGACCGGGGGCATGGCTACACCTTC
CASSPDRGHGYTF
>16|TRBJ2-3|NA|TRBD2|TRBV5-1
TGCGCCAGCAGCAACGGACTAGCGGGGCCCACAGATACGCAGTATTTT
CASSNGLAGPTDTQYF
>13|TRBJ1-1|NA|NA|TRBV6-2/TRBV6-3
TGTGCCAGCAGTTACTCGTTCGGCACTGAAGCTTTCTTT
CASSYSFGTEAFF
>14|TRBJ2-1|NA|TRBD2|TRBV27
TGTGCCAGCAGTTTCGCGGGAGACTACAATGAGCAGTTCTTC
CASSFAGDYNEQFF
>15|TRBJ1-3|NA|NA|TRBV12-5
TGTGCTAGTGGTTTGTTACCCATCTCTGGAAACACCATATATTTT
CASGLLPISGNTIYF
>14|TRBJ2-5|NA|NA|TRBV13
TGTGCCAGCAGCTTAGTCGGAGTCCAAGAGACCCAGTACTTC
CASSLVGVQETQYF
>11|TRBJ2-5|NA|NA|TRBV10-3
TGTGCCACCCGGGACCCCCCGTCCCAGTACTTC
CATRDPPSQYF
>18|TRBJ2-7|NA|TRBD2|TRBV4-1
TGCGCCAGCAGCCGCCTAGCGGGAGGGCCTCTTGTTGGTTACGAGCAGTACTTC
CASSRLAGGPLVGYEQYF
>13|TRBJ1-1|NA|NA|TRBV12-3/TRBV12-4
TGTGCCAGCAACTTCCCAGGGGTTACTGAAGCTTTCTTT
CASNFPGVTEAFF
>16|TRBJ2-5|NA|TRBD2|TRBV6-2/TRBV6-3
TGTGCCAGCAGTCGACCCGGACTAGCGGTGCAAGAGACCCAGTACTTC
CASSRPGLAVQETQYF
>11|TRBJ2-3|NA|NA|TRBV28
TGTGCCAGCAGCCCAGGGGTTACGCAGTATTTT
CASSPGVTQYF
>18|TRBJ1-5|NA|NA|TRBV5-6
TGTGCCAGCAGCTTGCGTGGTTTCGACCCGGGGAGCAATCAGCCCCAGCATTTT
CASSLRGFDPGSNQPQHF
>14|TRBJ1-1|few|NA|TRBV11-2
TGTGCCAGCAGCTTTGGGTTTATGAACACTGAAGCTTTCTTT
CASSFGFMNTEAFF
>12|TRBJ1-1|NA|NA|TRBV28
TGTGCCAGCAAGTCGGGGCCGTTAGAAGCTTTCTTT
CASKSGPLEAFF
>14|TRBJ1-1|NA|TRBD1|TRBV10-3
TGTGCCATCAAACAGGGGCCCCAAGGCACTGAAGCTTTCTTT
CAIKQGPQGTEAFF
>16|TRBJ1-3|NA|NA|TRBV18
TGTGCCAGCTCACCACCGGGCCAGGGCTCTGGAAACACCATATATTTT
CASSPPGQGSGNTIYF
>16|TRBJ2-7|NA|NA|TRBV14
TGTGCCAGCAGCCGACGCACAGGGTACCCATCCTACGAGCAGTACTTC
CASSRRTGYPSYEQYF
>16|TRBJ1-5|NA|NA|TRBV2
TGTGCCAGCAGAGCCAACAGGTTTAATAGCAATCAGCCCCAGCATTTT
CASRANRFNSNQPQHF
>16|TRBJ1-2|NA|NA|TRBV7-9
TGTGCCAGCAGCTTAGGGGAGGTAGGGAGGGCCTATGGCTACACCTTC
CASSLGEVGRAYGYTF
>17|TRBJ1-5|NA|TRBD1|TRBV5-1
TGCGCCAGCAGCTGGGGGCCGGACAGGGGGCAACATCAGCCCCAGCATTTT
CASSWGPDRGQHQPQHF
>13|TRBJ2-5|NA|NA|TRBV11-3
TGTGCCAGCAGCTTAGTAGGGGAAGAGACCCAGTACTTC
CASSLVGEETQYF
>15|TRBJ1-2|NA|NA|TRBV30
TGTGCCTGGAGTGTGCCCTACAGGGAAAGCTATGGCTACACCTTC
CAWSVPYRESYGYTF
>15|TRBJ1-1|NA|NA|TRBV3-1/TRBV3-2
TGTGCCAGCAGCCAAGCAGCGGGGGCCAAGACTGAAGCTTTCTTT
CASSQAAGAKTEAFF
>15|TRBJ1-3|once|TRBD1|TRBV7-2
TGTGCCAGCAGCGGGACAGCTTACTCTGGAAACACCATATATTTT
CASSGTAYSGNTIYF